One and the same sample provided the 19 T cell receptor beta chains below, sequenced in a study of cytomegalovirus exposure and HLA in healthy donors. PCR was performed using 60 Vbeta and 13 Jbeta primers. The protocol was immunoSEQ multiplex PCR, while the TCRdb copy is restricted to in-frame clones and leaves out a portion. The table has 150,000 to 200,000 clones, about 77% seen once; the top ten hold about a tenth. The specimen sequenced was PBMCs. The receptor source for this set is a man aged 18-30 years in good health and CMV-seropositive.

The chain links TRBV4-1 to TRBJ2-2, with 9 bases lining up with TRBD1. The CDR3 consists of 16 residues. Germline V gene data show CDR1 as MGHRA and CDR2 as YSYEKL. J lost 0 bases, V lost 4 bases, and 3 bases had no gene match. The CDR3 here is CASSPRQGANTGELFF. The DNA of the CDR3 is TGCGCCAGCAGCCCCAGACAGGGGGCGAACACCGGGGAGCTGTTTTTT.

The chain has TRBV21-1 and TRBJ2-1; TRBD1, the D gene given by the table, was not confirmed from the DNA. TRBV21-1 is listed as a pseudogene. CDR3 length: 16 residues. In DNA form, the CDR3 reads TGTGCCAGCAGCAAAGAGTCCAGGGGGGACAATGAAGTGCAGTTCTTC. Amino acid sequence: CASSKESRGDNEVQFF.

The CDR3 nucleotides read TGTGCCAGCAGGCTTGGGACAGGCCCCTCGGAGCAGTACTTC. This encodes CASRLGTGPSEQYF. This chain joins TRBV6-6 and TRBJ2-7, with 8 bases that match TRBD1. V lost 6 bases and J lost 7; bases outside the gene matches: 11. The CDR3 spans 14 residues. Germline values: CDR1 MNHNY, CDR2 SVGAGI (reference sequence).

Points on this clone: As the CDR3 is not closed by the conserved phenylalanine or tryptophan, this likely results from a read error. The chain links TRBV6-1 to TRBJ1-6, with D unresolved. The CDR3 has 14 residues. The germline V and J ends were trimmed by 1 base and 8 bases, with 9 bases remaining between them. The V gene's germline CDR1 is MNHNS and CDR2 SASEGT. The CDR3 reads CASSEGGVYSPLHL. CDR3 DNA: TGTGCCAGCAGTGAAGGGGGAGTTTATTCACCCCTCCACCTT.

The V gene is TRBV27, the J gene TRBJ2-6; the match to TRBD1 covers 12 bases. Trimming cost V 7 bases and J 0 bases; bases outside gene matches: 4. Germline CDR1 reads MNHEY; CDR2 reads SMNVEV (reference sequence). The CDR3 covers 17 residues. The CDR3 here is CASKGQGADSGANVLTF. The CDR3 DNA is TGTGCCAGCAAGGGACAGGGGGCCGACTCTGGGGCCAACGTCCTGACTTTC.

This rearrangement joins TRBV7-2 to TRBJ1-2; perhaps TRBD1 as D (5 bases). Germline CDR1 SGHTA, CDR2 FQGNSA. Trimming removed 2 bases from V and 8 bases from J, with 15 bases in between. This CDR3 spans 14 amino acids. CDR3 in DNA: TGTGCCAGCAGCTTACTGAGTCAGGGCTTAGGCTACACCTTC. Its protein is CASSLLSQGLGYTF.

The V and J genes are TRBV4-3 and TRBJ1-4; no clear D. Germline-derived CDR1 and CDR2 are LGHNA and YSLEER. The CDR3 totals 15 residues. Trimming left V 2 bases short and J 7 bases short, with 14 bases between. CDR3 nucleotide sequence: TGCGCCAGCAGCCAACAGTCCTATCGAGGTGAAAAACTGTTTTTT. Protein sequence: CASSQQSYRGEKLFF.

DNA of the CDR3: TGTGCCAGCCCTTTGCCGGGACTGGACGGCTACACCTTC. Its protein is CASPLPGLDGYTF. This chain joins TRBV18 and TRBJ1-2; tentative D call: TRBD1 (5 bases). The V end was cut by 8 bases, the J end by 8 bases, with 18 bases between. The CDR3 extends over 13 amino acids. Germline V CDR1 and CDR2: KGHSH, LQKENI.

The J gene is TRBJ2-1, the V gene TRBV5-6; D unclear. CDR1 is SGHDT, CDR2 YYEEEE, per germline. CDR3 length: 14 residues. The V and J ends lost 6 bases and 3 bases respectively, with 13 bases between them. The CDR3 sequence is CASTGYQFYNEQFF. CDR3 coding DNA: TGTGCCAGCACCGGGTACCAATTCTACAATGAGCAGTTCTTC.

The sample holds a few counts of this clone. The chain joins TRBV7-9 to TRBJ1-5; D is unresolved. V lost 5 bases and J 0 bases, leaving 8 bases between the germline ends. Germline V gene sequence: CDR1 SEHNR, CDR2 FQNEAQ (reference sequence). The CDR3 sequence is 14 residues long. The CDR3 sequence is CASSPIISNQPQHF. CDR3 coding DNA: TGTGCCAGCAGCCCCATCATTAGCAATCAGCCCCAGCATTTT.

Notes on this clone: The CDR3 end shows no conserved phenylalanine or tryptophan, and so a read error is likely. V is TRBV4-1 and J is TRBJ1-6, with D possibly matching TRBD1 (5 bases). This CDR3 is 14 amino acids long. Germline V gives CDR1 MGHRA, CDR2 YSYEKL. With 4 bases removed from V and 10 bases from J, the gap between germline ends came to 14 bases. The CDR3: CASSRPGYGSPLHL. The CDR3 DNA sequence: TGCGCCAGCAGCCGTCCAGGGTATGGATCACCCCTCCACCTT.

This clone was found a few times. The chain combines TRBV4-1 with TRBJ1-1; D possibly corresponds to TRBD1 (6 bases). Germline values: CDR1 MGHRA, CDR2 YSYEKL. V gave up 1 base and J gave up 11 bases, with 8 bases separating them. CDR3 length equals 11 residues. This CDR3 reads CASSQGQEAFF. DNA for the CDR3: TGCGCCAGCAGCCAAGGACAGGAGGCTTTCTTT.

The rearrangement links TRBV5-1 to TRBJ2-7; perhaps TRBD2 as D (6 bases). Trimming took off 0 bases at V and 5 bases at J, with 9 bases between the two ends. This CDR3 has 13 residues. Germline CDR1 reads SGHRS; CDR2 reads YFSETQ. The CDR3 sequence: CASSLERGNEQYF. In DNA, the CDR3 is TGCGCCAGCAGCTTGGAACGGGGGAACGAGCAGTACTTC.

The chain combines TRBV6-1 with TRBJ1-3; TRBD1 matches at 7 bases. CDR1 MNHNS and CDR2 SASEGT come from the germline V gene. The J segment lost 11 bases and the V segment lost 6 bases, leaving 10 bases of the junction unmatched. The CDR3 length is 13 residues. CDR3 coding DNA: TGTGCCAGCAGAGATGGGACAGCCGCCTCCATATATTTT. Its translation: CASRDGTAASIYF.

A single count supports this clone. A read error is likely, as this CDR3 ends without the conserved phenylalanine or tryptophan. V gene TRBV4-1 combines with J gene TRBJ1-6; 12 positions agree with TRBD1. Germline V gives CDR1 MGHRA, CDR2 YSYEKL. With V trimmed by 4 bases and J by 6 bases, 4 bases remained unmatched. The CDR3 consists of 16 residues. CDR3 sequence (DNA): TGCGCCAGCAGCCCGGGACAGGGGGCTTTTAATTCACCCCTCCACCTT. This translates into CASSPGQGAFNSPLHL.

The genes are TRBV7-7 and TRBJ2-2, with TRBD1 identical over 9 bases. The CDR3 spans 15 residues. J gave up 7 bases and V 5 bases, and 8 bases lay outside the gene matches. Germline CDR1 is SSHAT and CDR2 is FNYEAQ (reference sequence). The CDR3 loop is CASSNSGTGFGELFF. In DNA form, the CDR3 reads TGTGCCAGCAGCAATTCCGGGACAGGGTTCGGGGAGCTGTTTTTT.

This chain joins TRBV18 and TRBJ2-2, with D perhaps matching TRBD1 (5 bases). V shed 5 bases and J shed 5 bases, with 9 bases lying between them. The germline gives CDR1 KGHSH, CDR2 LQKENI. The CDR3 loop spans 13 amino acids. The CDR3 coding sequence is TGTGCCAGCTCAGGCCAGGGTACCGGGGAGCTGTTTTTT. This codes for CASSGQGTGELFF.

The chain couples TRBV4-3 to TRBJ2-3, with 14 bases lining up with TRBD2. CDR3 length: 20 residues. V lost 0 bases to trimming and J lost 0 bases; unmatched junction nucleotides: 8. CDR1 and CDR2 (germline): LGHNA, YSLEER. CDR3: CASSQERTSGRNPSTDTQYF. The CDR3 DNA reads as TGCGCCAGCAGCCAAGAACGGACTAGCGGGAGGAACCCGAGCACAGATACGCAGTATTTT.

The chain employs TRBV2 and TRBJ1-6; weak D call: TRBD1 (6 bases). The CDR3 runs to 15 residues. Trimming removed 3 bases at V and 8 bases at J, with 14 bases between. CDR1 SNHLY and CDR2 FYNNEI come from the germline V gene. CDR3 nucleotide sequence: TGTGCCAGCAGTGAGCCTAACAGGGCGTATTCACCCCTCCACTTT. It is translated as CASSEPNRAYSPLHF.